This record concerns one TCR beta chain sequence. These data are taken from a study of T cell responses to AZD1222 COVID-19 vaccine. Profiled with immunoSEQ multiplex PCR; TCRdb holds only in-frame clones, not every one. There are some 140,000 clones in the sample; 70% to 90% occur only once, and 1.5% to 2% lies in the top ten. CDR1 is SGHRS, CDR2 YFSETQ, per germline. V lost 0 bases to trimming and J lost 2 bases, with 9 bases between them. The CDR3 totals 15 residues. The chain uses TRBV5-1 and TRBJ2-1; possibly TRBD1 or TRBD2 for D (6 bases each). This TCR was recovered from an adult in good health. Sequences were derived from peripheral blood, sampled on day 0 of AZD1222 vaccination. CDR3 DNA: TGCGCCAGCAGCTTGGCGGAGGGGGCCTACAATGAGCAGTTCTTC. It yields the protein CASSLAEGAYNEQFF.